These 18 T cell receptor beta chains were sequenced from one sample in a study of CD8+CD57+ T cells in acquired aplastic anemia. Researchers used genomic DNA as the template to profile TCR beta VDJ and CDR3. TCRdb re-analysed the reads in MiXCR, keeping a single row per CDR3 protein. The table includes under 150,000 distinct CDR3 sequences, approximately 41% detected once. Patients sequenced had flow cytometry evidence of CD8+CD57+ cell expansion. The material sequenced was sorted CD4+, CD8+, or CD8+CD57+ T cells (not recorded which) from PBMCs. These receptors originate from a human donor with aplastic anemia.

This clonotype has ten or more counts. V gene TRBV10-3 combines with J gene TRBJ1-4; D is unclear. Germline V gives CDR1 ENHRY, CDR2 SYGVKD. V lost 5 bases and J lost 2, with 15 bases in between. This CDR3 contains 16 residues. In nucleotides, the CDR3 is TGTGCCATCAGTACTTCCATTGGGGTCACTAATGAAAAACTGTTTTTT. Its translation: CAISTSIGVTNEKLFF.

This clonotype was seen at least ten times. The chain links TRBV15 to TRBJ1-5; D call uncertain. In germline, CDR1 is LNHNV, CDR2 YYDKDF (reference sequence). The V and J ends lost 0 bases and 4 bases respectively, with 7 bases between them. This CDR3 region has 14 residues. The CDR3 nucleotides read TGTGCCACCAGCAGAGATCCCGGTAATCAGCCCCAGCATTTT. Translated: CATSRDPGNQPQHF.

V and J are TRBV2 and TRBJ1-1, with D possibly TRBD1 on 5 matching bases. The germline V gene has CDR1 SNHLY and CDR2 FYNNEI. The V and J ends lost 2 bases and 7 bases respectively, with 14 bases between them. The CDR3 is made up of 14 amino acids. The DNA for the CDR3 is TGTGCCAGCAGTGAAACCCACGTCGACAGTGAAGCTTTCTTT. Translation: CASSETHVDSEAFF.

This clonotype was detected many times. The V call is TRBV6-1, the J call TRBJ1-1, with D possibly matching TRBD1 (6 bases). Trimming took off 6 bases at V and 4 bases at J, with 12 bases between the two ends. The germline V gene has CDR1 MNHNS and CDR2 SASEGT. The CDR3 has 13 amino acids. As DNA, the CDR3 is TGTGCCAGCAGACACAGGGAGGGCACTGAAGCTTTCTTT. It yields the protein CASRHREGTEAFF.

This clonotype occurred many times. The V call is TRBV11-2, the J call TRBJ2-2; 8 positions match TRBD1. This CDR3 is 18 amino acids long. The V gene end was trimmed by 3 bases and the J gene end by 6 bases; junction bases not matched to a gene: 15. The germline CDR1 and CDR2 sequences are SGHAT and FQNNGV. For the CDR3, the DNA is TGTGCCAGCAGCTTCGGACCTTTTGCCGGGACAGGAGCCGGGGAGCTGTTTTTT. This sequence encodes CASSFGPFAGTGAGELFF.

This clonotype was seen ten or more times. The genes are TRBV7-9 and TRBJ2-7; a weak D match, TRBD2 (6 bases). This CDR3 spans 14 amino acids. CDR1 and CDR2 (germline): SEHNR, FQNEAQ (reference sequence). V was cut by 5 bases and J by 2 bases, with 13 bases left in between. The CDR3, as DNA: TGTGCCAGCAGCGGAGGGAGTAGGACCTACGAGCAGTACTTC. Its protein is CASSGGSRTYEQYF.

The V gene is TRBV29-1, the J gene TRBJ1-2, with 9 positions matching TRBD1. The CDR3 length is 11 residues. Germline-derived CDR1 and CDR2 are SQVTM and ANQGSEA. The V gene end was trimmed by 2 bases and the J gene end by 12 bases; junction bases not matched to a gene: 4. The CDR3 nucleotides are TGCAGCGTTGAAAGGGGACAGGGCCACACCTTC. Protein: CSVERGQGHTF.

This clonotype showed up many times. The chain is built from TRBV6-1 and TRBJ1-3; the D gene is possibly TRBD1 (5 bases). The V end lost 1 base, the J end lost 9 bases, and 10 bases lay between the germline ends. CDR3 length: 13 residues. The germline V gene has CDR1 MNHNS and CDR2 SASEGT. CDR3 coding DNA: TGTGCCAGCAGTGAAGGGGCCGGGGGCACCATATATTTT. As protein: CASSEGAGGTIYF.

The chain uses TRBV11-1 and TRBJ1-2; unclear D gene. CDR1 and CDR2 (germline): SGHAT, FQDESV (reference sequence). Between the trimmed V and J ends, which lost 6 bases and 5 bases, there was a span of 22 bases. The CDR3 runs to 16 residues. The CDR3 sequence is CASRGSGRETSYGYTF. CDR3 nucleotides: TGTGCCAGCAGGGGAAGTGGGCGAGAGACATCATATGGCTACACCTTC.

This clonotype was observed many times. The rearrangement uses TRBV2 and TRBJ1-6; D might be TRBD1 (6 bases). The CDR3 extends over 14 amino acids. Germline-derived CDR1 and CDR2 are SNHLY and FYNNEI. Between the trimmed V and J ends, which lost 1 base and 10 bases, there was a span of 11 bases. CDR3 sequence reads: CASSEVGAGSPLHF. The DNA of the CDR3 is TGTGCCAGCAGTGAAGTGGGGGCAGGCTCACCCCTCCACTTT.

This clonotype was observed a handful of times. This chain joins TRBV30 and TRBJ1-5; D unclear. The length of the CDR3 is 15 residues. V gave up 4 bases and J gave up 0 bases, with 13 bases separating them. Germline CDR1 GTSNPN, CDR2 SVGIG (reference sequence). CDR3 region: CAWTGKTGSNQPQHF. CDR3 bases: TGTGCCTGGACCGGTAAAACGGGTAGCAATCAGCCCCAGCATTTT.

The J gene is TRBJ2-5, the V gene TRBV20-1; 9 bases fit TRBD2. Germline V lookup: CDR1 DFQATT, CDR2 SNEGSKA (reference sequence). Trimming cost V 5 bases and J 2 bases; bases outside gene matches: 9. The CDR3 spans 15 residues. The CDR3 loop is CSARQREVPQETQYF. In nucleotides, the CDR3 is TGCAGTGCTCGTCAGCGGGAGGTACCGCAAGAGACCCAGTACTTC.

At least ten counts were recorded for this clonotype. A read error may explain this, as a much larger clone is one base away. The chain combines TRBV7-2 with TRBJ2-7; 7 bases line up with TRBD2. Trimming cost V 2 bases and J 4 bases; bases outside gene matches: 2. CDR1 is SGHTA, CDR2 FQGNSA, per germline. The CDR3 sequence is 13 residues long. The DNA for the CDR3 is TGTGCCAGCAGCTTACTAGCGGCATACGAGCAGTACTTC. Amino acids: CASSLLAAYEQYF.

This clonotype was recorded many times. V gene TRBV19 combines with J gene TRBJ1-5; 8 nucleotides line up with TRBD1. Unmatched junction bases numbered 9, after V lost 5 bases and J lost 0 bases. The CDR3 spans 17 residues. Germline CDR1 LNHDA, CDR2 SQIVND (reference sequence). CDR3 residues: CASSPRTGTGSNQPQHF. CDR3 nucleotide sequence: TGTGCCAGTAGTCCACGGACAGGGACAGGTAGCAATCAGCCCCAGCATTTT.

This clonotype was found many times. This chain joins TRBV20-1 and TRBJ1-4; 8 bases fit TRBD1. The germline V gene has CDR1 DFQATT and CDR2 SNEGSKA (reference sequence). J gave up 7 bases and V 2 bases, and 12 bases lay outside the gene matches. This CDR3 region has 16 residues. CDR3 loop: CSARSGQGDLGEKLFF. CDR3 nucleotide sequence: TGCAGTGCTAGATCCGGACAGGGAGATCTTGGTGAAAAACTGTTTTTT.

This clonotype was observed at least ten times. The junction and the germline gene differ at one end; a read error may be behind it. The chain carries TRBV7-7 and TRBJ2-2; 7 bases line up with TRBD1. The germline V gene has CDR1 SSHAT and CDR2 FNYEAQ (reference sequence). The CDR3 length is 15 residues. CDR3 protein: CASSPDRASTGELFF. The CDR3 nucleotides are TGTGCTAGCAGCCCCGACAGGGCCAGCACCGGGGAGCTGTTTTTT.

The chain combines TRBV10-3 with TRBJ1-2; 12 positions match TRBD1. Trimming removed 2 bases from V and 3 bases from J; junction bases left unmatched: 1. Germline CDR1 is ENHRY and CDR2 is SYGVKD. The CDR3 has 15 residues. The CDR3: CAISEGTGGHYGYTF. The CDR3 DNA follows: TGTGCCATCAGTGAGGGGACAGGGGGCCACTATGGCTACACCTTC.

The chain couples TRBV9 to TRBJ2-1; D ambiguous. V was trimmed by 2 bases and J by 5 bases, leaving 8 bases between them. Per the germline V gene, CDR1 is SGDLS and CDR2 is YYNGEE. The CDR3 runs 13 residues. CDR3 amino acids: CASSVALNNEQFF. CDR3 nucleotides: TGTGCCAGCAGCGTGGCCCTAAACAATGAGCAGTTCTTC.